This T cell receptor beta chain was recovered during a study of T-cell memory formation after mild COVID-19 (TCRdb year 2021). With regard to the full study: Most TCR sequence clusters were specific to one of the two donors. Longitudinal TCRalpha and TCRbeta repertoire sequencing tracked T-cell clones expanding and contracting after mild COVID-19 in a couple of donors. The cohort comprised two young, previously healthy adult volunteers, one female and one male.

This clonotype occurred a few times. What this receptor recognizes is not known. Qualities for individual bases were not recorded, and no much larger clone is one base off. TCRdb names Illumina NovaSeq 6000 as the instrument used. TCRalpha and TCRbeta cDNA libraries were built by 5'RACE with constant-segment primers, adding sample barcodes and unique molecular identifiers. RNA was extracted from every sample with Trizol reagent. Amplification of the libraries took two PCR steps, and the second step added a second sample barcode plus Illumina TruSeq adapters. Sequencing of libraries was performed on an Illumina NovaSeq with 2 x 150 bp paired-end reads. Per the authors' processing: With migec v1.2.7, reads were demultiplexed and then collapsed into UMI-guided consensus sequences. Using mixcr v2.1.11, UMI consensuses were aligned to TRA and TRB V and J templates and then assembled into clonotypes. Clonotypes were classified as expanded or contracted when called significant by both edgeR and NoisET, with noise models trained on biological replicates. For edgeR calls, a false discovery rate-adjusted p below 0.01 and a log2 fold-change threshold of 1 were applied. As an exploratory analysis of dynamics, max-normalized trajectories of the 1000 most abundant clonotypes were examined with PCA combined with hierarchical clustering. The CD4 or CD8 phenotype of responding clones was assigned using the separately sequenced CD4+ and CD8+ repertoires. TCRdb's own reprocessing of the public reads used fastp at Q25 and MiXCR and kept productive beta chains. Each CDR3 protein appears once, grouped with its most common genes and DNA. TCRdb, not the authors, supplied the V and J calls. The sample table lists under 300,000 distinct CDR3 sequences, around 8% of them with a count of one. Jointly, the top ten make up about 22% of the sample.

V loses 2 bases of germline sequence and J loses 5 bases, and the interval between the two ends is 9 bases. CDR1 and CDR2 (DFQATT, SNEGSKA) derive from the germline V gene (reference sequence). From the cysteine up to the phenylalanine, the CDR3 has a length of 13 residues. The retained sequence is limited to the CDR3, 39 bases, with the frame set at the first base. Ficoll-Paque density gradient centrifugation was the method used to isolate PBMCs. Study-wide conclusions, independent of this receptor: Some responding clones were found in pre-infection memory, which suggests that pre-existing cross-reactive memory T cells took part in the SARS-CoV-2 response. Contracting CD4+ clones were located mainly in the CM and EM memory subsets, whereas CD8+ clones were found to be enriched in EMRA. From day 15 to 85, contracting clones showed balanced CD4/CD8 phenotypes, whereas a second wave of clones that expanded from day 15 to 37 leaned towards CD4+. SARS-CoV-2 specificity of the second-wave clones peaking on day 37 was not confirmed. The study included only a couple of mild cases, and larger cohorts that include severe cases with pre-infection samples were judged to be necessary.

The clonotype originates from a man aged 18 to 35 who had mild COVID-19 (a few samples of this study predate the infection). The sample titles of this study are shuffled in the database, so cell type and time point are left out; the donor was told from shared clones. The chain is encoded by TRBV20-1 joined to TRBJ1-4, and perhaps TRBD1 as D gene, on 5 matching bases. Source material: PBMCs or a T cell subset sorted from them (not recorded which). The CDR3 here reads CSARKTENEKLFF. The DNA sequence is given as TGCAGTGCTAGAAAGACAGAAAATGAAAAACTGTTTTTT.